This T cell receptor beta chain was identified during a study of cytomegalovirus exposure and HLA in healthy donors. 60 Vbeta and 13 Jbeta primers were used in PCR. The repertoire was sequenced with immunoSEQ multiplex PCR; TCRdb's copy has only in-frame clones and lacks some. The table lists about 160,000 clones. Specimen: PBMCs. The TCR was taken from a woman aged 55-69 years in good health and CMV-seronegative.

The CDR3 sequence is CASSPGTGELDEQFF. CDR3 in DNA: TGTGCCAGCAGTCCCGGGACAGGCGAGTTGGATGAGCAGTTCTTC. This chain joins TRBV11-2 and TRBJ2-1; 8 bases are a match to TRBD1. The germline gives CDR1 SGHAT, CDR2 FQNNGV. The length of the CDR3 is 15 residues. Trimming took 6 bases from V and 8 from J; bases not matched to a gene: 12.